The 8 T cell receptor beta chains listed next were all sequenced from one sample in a study of cytomegalovirus exposure and HLA in healthy donors. With 60 Vbeta and 13 Jbeta primers, the PCR was carried out. Sequencing used immunoSEQ multiplex PCR; TCRdb keeps in-frame clones, though not all of them. The data contain 190,000 or so clones, approximately 80% of them seen just once; the ten biggest clones take up under 0.8%. The sample consisted of PBMCs. Every receptor here comes from a boy younger than 18 in good health and CMV-seronegative.

V gene TRBV6-5 combines with J gene TRBJ1-2, with 10 bases lining up with TRBD1. CDR1 is MNHEY and CDR2 is SVGAGI in the germline V gene. V lost 5 bases to trimming and J lost 5 bases; unmatched junction nucleotides: 5. The CDR3 sequence is 14 residues long. The CDR3 sequence: CASSRTGGRYGYTF. Written as DNA, the CDR3 is TGTGCCAGCAGTCGGACAGGGGGGAGGTATGGCTACACCTTC.

CDR3 DNA sequence: TGTGCCAGCAGGCTCGGGGGTTTATATACGTACACTGAAGCTTTCTTT. It translates to CASRLGGLYTYTEAFF. The chain employs TRBV11-2 and TRBJ1-1, with D possibly being TRBD1 (5 bases). The V end was cut by 6 bases, the J end by 3 bases, with 20 bases between. Germline V gene sequence: CDR1 SGHAT, CDR2 FQNNGV. The CDR3 covers 16 residues.

The chain couples TRBV13 to TRBJ1-2; D is perhaps TRBD1 (6 bases). This CDR3 contains 15 residues. Germline CDR1 reads PRHDT; CDR2 reads FYEKMQ (reference sequence). The V and J ends lost 5 bases and 7 bases respectively, with 20 bases between them. This CDR3 is CASSPTGSGFGGYTF. The DNA of the CDR3 is TGTGCCAGCAGCCCCACAGGGAGTGGTTTCGGTGGCTACACCTTC.

J is TRBJ2-1 and V is TRBV27, with TRBD1 matching over 7 bases. The CDR3 is 15 amino acids. The germline V gene has CDR1 MNHEY and CDR2 SMNVEV (reference sequence). Trimming removed 6 bases from V and 5 bases from J; junction bases left unmatched: 10. CDR3 residues: CASSAQGQANNEQFF. CDR3 in DNA: TGTGCCAGCAGCGCCCAAGGACAGGCTAACAATGAGCAGTTCTTC.

This chain joins TRBV5-1 and TRBJ1-1, with TRBD1 as a possible D gene (6 bases). V was shortened by 4 bases and J by 5 bases, with 15 bases between the two germline ends. This CDR3 contains 14 residues. CDR1 and CDR2 from the germline V gene are SGHRS and YFSETQ. CDR3 amino acids: CASSRDTFGTEAFF. CDR3 sequence (DNA): TGCGCCAGCAGCAGGGACACCTTTGGGACTGAAGCTTTCTTT.

This chain joins TRBV5-1 and TRBJ1-2; 7 bases line up with TRBD1. The trim removed 4 bases at V and 4 bases at J, leaving 13 bases unmatched. CDR1 and CDR2 from the germline V gene are SGHRS and YFSETQ. This CDR3 comprises 16 residues. CDR3 nucleotide sequence: TGCGCCAGCAGCCCCATCCCGGGGACAGTCGGCTATGGCTACACCTTC. Translation: CASSPIPGTVGYGYTF. Full variable domain (remainder filled in from reference TRBV5-1 and TRBJ1-2): KAGVTQTPRYLIKTRGQQVTLSCSPISGHRSVSWYQQTPGQGLQFLFEYFSETQRNKGNFPGRFSGRQFSNSRSEMNVSTLELGDSALYLCASSPIPGTVGYGYTFGSGTRLTVV.

The table lists this clone with a few counts. V usage is TRBV6-1 and J usage is TRBJ2-1; D perhaps matches TRBD1 (5 bases). CDR1 is MNHNS and CDR2 is SASEGT in the germline V gene. This CDR3 spans 13 amino acids. V dropped 10 bases and J dropped 8 bases, with 18 bases sitting between them. The CDR3 nucleotides read TGTGCCATACCGGGCAGGGAAATCCATGAGCAGTTCTTC. Its protein product is CAIPGREIHEQFF.

The chain is built from TRBV18 and TRBJ2-1, with D tentatively TRBD2 (6 bases). Trimming pared 6 bases from V and 3 bases from J, leaving 18 bases between. Germline values: CDR1 KGHSH, CDR2 LQKENI. The CDR3 is 16 residues long. CDR3 bases: TGTGCCAGCTCCGGGAGCGGTCCCGATTACTACAATGAGCAGTTCTTC. This gives the protein CASSGSGPDYYNEQFF.